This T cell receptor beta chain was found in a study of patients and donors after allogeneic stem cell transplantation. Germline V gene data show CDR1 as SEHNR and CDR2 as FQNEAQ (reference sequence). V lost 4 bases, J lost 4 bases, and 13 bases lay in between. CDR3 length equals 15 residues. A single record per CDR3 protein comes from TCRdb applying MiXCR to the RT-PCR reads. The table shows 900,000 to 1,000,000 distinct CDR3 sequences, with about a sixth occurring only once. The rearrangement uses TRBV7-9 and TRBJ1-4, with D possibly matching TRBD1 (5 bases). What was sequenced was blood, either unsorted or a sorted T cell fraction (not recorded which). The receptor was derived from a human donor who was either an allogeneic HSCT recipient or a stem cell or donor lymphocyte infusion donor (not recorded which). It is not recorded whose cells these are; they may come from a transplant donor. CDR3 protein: CASSWAGSGNEKLFF. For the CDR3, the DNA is TGTGCCAGCAGCTGGGCAGGGTCCGGTAATGAAAAACTGTTTTTT.